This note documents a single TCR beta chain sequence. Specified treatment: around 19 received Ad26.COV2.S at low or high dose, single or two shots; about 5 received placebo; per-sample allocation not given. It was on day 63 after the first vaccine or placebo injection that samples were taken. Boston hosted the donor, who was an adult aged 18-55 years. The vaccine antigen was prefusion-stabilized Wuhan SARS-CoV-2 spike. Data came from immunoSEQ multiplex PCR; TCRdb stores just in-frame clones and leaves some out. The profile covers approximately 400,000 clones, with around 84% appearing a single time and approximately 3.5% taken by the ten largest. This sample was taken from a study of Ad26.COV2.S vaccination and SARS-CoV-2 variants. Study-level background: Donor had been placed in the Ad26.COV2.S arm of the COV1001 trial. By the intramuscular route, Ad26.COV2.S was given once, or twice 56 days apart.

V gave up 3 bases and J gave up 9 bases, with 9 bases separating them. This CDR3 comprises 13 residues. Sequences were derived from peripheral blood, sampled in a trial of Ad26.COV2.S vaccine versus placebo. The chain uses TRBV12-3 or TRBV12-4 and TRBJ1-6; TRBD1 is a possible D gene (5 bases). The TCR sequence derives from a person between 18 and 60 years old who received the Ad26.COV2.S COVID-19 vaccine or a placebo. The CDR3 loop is CASSLDRGSPLHF. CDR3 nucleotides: TGTGCCAGCAGTTTGGATAGGGGTTCACCCCTCCACTTT.